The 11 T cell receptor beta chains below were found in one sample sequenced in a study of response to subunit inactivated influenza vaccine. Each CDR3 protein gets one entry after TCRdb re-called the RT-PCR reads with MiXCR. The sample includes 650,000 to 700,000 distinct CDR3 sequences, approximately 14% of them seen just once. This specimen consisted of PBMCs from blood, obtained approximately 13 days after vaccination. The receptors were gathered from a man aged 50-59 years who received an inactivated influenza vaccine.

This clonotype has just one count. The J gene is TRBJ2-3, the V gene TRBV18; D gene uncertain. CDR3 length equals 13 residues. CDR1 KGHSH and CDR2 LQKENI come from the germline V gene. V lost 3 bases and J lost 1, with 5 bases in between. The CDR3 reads CASSPARTDTQYF. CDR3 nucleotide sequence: TGTGCCAGCTCACCCGCGCGCACAGATACGCAGTATTTT.

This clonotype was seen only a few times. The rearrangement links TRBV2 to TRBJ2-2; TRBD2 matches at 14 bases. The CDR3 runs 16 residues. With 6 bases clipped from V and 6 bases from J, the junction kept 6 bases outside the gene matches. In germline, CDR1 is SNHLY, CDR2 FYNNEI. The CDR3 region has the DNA TGTGCCAGCAGAGTTCTGGGACTAGCGGGAGCCGGGGAGCTGTTTTTT. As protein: CASRVLGLAGAGELFF.

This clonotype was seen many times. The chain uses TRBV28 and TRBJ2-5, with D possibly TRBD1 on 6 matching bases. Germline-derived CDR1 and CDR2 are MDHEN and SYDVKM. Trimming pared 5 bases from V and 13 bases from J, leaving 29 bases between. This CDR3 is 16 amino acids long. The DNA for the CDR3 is TGTGCCAGCAGTCATCCTATCCCCGGGACACCCGACAAGGGGTACTTC. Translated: CASSHPIPGTPDKGYF.

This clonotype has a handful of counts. Here the CDR3 reads CASRGGRLTDTQYF. The CDR3 region has the DNA TGTGCCAGCAGGGGGGGAAGGTTGACAGATACGCAGTATTTT. The chain couples TRBV6-2 or TRBV6-3 to TRBJ2-3, with D possibly matching TRBD2 (6 bases). Germline CDR1 is MNHEY and CDR2 is SVGEGT. V was pared by 6 bases and J by 3 bases, with 13 bases between. This CDR3 comprises 14 residues.

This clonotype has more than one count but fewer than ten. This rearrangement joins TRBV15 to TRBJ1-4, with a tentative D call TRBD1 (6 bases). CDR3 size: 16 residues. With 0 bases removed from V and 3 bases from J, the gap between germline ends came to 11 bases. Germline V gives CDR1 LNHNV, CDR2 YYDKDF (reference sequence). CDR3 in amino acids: CATSRELGQPNEKLFF. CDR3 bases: TGTGCCACCAGCAGAGAACTAGGACAGCCTAATGAAAAACTGTTTTTT.

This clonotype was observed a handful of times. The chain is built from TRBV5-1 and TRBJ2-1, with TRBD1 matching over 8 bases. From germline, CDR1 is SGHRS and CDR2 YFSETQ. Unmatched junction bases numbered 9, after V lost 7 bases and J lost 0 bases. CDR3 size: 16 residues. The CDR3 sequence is CASQARTGSSYNEQFF. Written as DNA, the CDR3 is TGCGCCAGCCAAGCTAGGACAGGGAGCTCCTACAATGAGCAGTTCTTC.

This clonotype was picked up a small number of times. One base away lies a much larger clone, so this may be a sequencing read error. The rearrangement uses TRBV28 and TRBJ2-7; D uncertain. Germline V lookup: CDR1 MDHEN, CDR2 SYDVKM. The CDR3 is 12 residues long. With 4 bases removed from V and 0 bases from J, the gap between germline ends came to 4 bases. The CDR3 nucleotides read TGTGCCAGCAGTTGGGTCTCCTACGAGCAGTACTTC. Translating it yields CASSWVSYEQYF.

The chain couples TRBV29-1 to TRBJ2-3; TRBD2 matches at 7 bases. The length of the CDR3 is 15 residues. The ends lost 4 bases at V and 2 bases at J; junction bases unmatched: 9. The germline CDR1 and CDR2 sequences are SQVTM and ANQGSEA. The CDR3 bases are TGCAGCGTTGCCTGGGCTAGCGGCATCACAGATACGCAGTATTTT. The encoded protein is CSVAWASGITDTQYF.

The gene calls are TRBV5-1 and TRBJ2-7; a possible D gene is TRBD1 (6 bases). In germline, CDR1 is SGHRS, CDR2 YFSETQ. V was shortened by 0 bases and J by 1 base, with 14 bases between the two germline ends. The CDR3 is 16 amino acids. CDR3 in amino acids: CASSLDAQGWSYEQYF. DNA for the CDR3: TGCGCCAGCAGCTTGGATGCCCAGGGGTGGTCCTACGAGCAGTACTTC. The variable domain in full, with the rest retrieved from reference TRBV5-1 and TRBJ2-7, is KAGVTQTPRYLIKTRGQQVTLSCSPISGHRSVSWYQQTPGQGLQFLFEYFSETQRNKGNFPGRFSGRQFSNSRSEMNVSTLELGDSALYLCASSLDAQGWSYEQYFGPGTRLTVT.

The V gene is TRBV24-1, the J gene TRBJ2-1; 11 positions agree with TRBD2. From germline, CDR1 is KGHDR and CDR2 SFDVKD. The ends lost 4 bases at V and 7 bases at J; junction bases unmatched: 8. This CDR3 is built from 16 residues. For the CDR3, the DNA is TGTGCCACCAGTGACAATAGCGGGGGGGTCCAAAATGAGCAGTTCTTC. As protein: CATSDNSGGVQNEQFF.

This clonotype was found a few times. CDR3 sequence (DNA): TGTGCCATCAGACTCTACAATGAGCAGTTCTTC. This translates into CAIRLYNEQFF. This sequence joins TRBV10-3 and TRBJ2-1; D not certain. Looked up from germline, CDR1 is ENHRY and CDR2 is SYGVKD. This CDR3 region has 11 residues. V shed 6 bases and J shed 3 bases, with 3 bases lying between them.